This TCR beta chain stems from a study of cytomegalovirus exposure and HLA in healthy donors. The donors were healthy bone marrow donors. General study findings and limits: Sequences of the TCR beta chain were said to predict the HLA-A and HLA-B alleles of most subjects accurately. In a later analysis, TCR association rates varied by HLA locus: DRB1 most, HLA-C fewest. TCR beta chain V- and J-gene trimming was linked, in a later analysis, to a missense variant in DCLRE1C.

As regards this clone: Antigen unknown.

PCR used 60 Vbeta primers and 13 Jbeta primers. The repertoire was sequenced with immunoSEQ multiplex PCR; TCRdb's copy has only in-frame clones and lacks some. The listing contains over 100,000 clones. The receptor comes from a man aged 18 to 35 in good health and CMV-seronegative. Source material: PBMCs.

This CDR3 is CASSEDRLYGYTF. The CDR3 DNA reads TGTGCCAGCAGTGAGGACAGACTCTATGGCTACACCTTC. V usage is TRBV6-6 and J usage is TRBJ1-2; perhaps TRBD1 as D (6 bases). V was clipped by 5 bases and J by 4 bases, with 11 bases between them. Germline CDR1 MNHNY, CDR2 SVGAGI (reference sequence). The CDR3 is 13 residues long.